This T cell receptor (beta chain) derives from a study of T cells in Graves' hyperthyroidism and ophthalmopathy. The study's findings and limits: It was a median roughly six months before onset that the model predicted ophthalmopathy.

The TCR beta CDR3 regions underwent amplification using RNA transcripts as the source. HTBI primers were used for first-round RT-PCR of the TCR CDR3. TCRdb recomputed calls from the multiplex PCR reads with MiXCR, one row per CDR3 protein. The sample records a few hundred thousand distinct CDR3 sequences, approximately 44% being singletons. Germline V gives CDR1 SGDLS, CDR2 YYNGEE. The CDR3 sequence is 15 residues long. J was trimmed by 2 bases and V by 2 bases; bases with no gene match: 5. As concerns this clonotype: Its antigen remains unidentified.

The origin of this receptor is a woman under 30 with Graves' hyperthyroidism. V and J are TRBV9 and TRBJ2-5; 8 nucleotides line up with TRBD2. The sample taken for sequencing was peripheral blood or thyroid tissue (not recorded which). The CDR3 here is CASSVAGGLQETQYF. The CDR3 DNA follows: TGTGCCAGCAGCGTGGCGGGAGGCCTTCAAGAGACCCAGTACTTC.